Below, 25 T cell receptor beta chains from the same sample are listed, as sequenced in a study of blood T cells in healthy people across ages. A sample-barcoded 5' primer and a J-beta primer mix were used in a second PCR of roughly 7 to 11 cycles. TCRdb reanalysed the 5' RACE reads using MiXCR and keeps one entry per CDR3 protein. Of over 1,500,000 distinct CDR3 sequences listed, roughly 43% are singletons. What was sequenced was blood. The receptor source for this set is a human donor in good health.

This clonotype was observed a handful of times. J is TRBJ2-7 and V is TRBV6-6; D might be TRBD1 (5 bases). CDR3 length: 16 residues. With 0 bases removed from V and 0 bases from J, the gap between germline ends came to 12 bases. CDR1 and CDR2 from the germline V gene are MNHNY and SVGAGI (reference sequence). Here the CDR3 DNA reads TGTGCCAGCAGTTACTCGGGGCGGACCCCCTCCTACGAGCAGTACTTC. Translated: CASSYSGRTPSYEQYF.

This clonotype was found a few times. The gene calls are TRBV5-1 and TRBJ2-5; D is possibly TRBD1 (5 bases). This CDR3 is built from 14 residues. The germline V and J ends were trimmed by 5 bases and 1 base, with 12 bases remaining between them. Germline-derived CDR1 and CDR2 are SGHRS and YFSETQ. Written as DNA, the CDR3 is TGCGCCAGCAGGTCATGGACAATCCAAGAGACCCAGTACTTC. Its translation is CASRSWTIQETQYF.

Notes on this clonotype: The germline gene is not matched at one end of the junction; a read error may be the cause. This chain links TRBV11-3 with TRBJ2-3; TRBD2 aligns across 10 bases. Germline V gives CDR1 SGHNT, CDR2 YENEEA. The CDR3 has 20 amino acids. The CDR3 sequence is CACSSPPGLARGLRTDTQYF. The CDR3 DNA reads as TGTGCCTGCAGCTCGCCGCCGGGACTAGCGAGGGGGCTCCGCACAGATACGCAGTATTTT. The complete variable domain, with remaining parts taken from reference TRBV11-3 and TRBJ2-3, reads EAGVVQSPRYKIIEKKQPVAFWCNPISGHNTLYWYLQNLGQGPELLIRYENEEAVDDSQLPKDRFSAERLKGVDSTLKIQPAELGDSAVYLCACSSPPGLARGLRTDTQYFGPGTRLTVL.

This clonotype was seen a handful of times. This chain connects TRBV10-3 to TRBJ1-4; 9 nucleotides line up with TRBD1. V lost 3 bases to trimming and J lost 8 bases; unmatched junction nucleotides: 7. Looked up from germline, CDR1 is ENHRY and CDR2 is SYGVKD. This CDR3 has 15 amino acids. CDR3 in amino acids: CAISDPGTGREKLFF. CDR3 nucleotides: TGTGCCATCAGTGACCCCGGGACAGGGCGAGAAAAACTGTTTTTT.

V is TRBV4-2 and J is TRBJ1-1, with no clear D. The CDR3 extends over 15 amino acids. Germline CDR1 and CDR2: LGHNA and YNFKEQ. Trimming cost V 0 bases and J 5 bases, with 13 bases left between them. The CDR3 reads CASSQDPGWGTEAFF. The CDR3 DNA sequence: TGTGCCAGCAGCCAAGATCCGGGGTGGGGAACTGAAGCTTTCTTT.

This clonotype turned up a few times. The chain uses TRBV9 and TRBJ2-2; possibly TRBD1 for D (5 bases). The germline V gene encodes CDR1 SGDLS and CDR2 YYNGEE. This CDR3 has 18 amino acids. Trimming took 0 bases from V and 3 from J, leaving 18 bases between them. CDR3 loop: CASSVAPLRQSYTGELFF. The DNA of the CDR3 is TGTGCCAGCAGCGTAGCCCCCTTGAGACAGTCCTACACCGGGGAGCTGTTTTTT. Based on the CDR3 plus reference TRBV9 and TRBJ2-2, the full variable domain is DSGVTQTPKHLITATGQRVTLRCSPRSGDLSVYWYQQSLDQGLQFLIQYYNGEERAKGNILERFSAQQFPDLHSELNLSSLELGDSALYFCASSVAPLRQSYTGELFFGEGSRLTVL.

The gene calls are TRBV5-1 and TRBJ2-1; TRBD1 agrees at 7 bases. Germline trimming cut 0 bases from V and 4 bases from J; bases unmatched to any gene: 7. The length of the CDR3 is 16 residues. Germline V gene data show CDR1 as SGHRS and CDR2 as YFSETQ. The chain's CDR3 is CASSLGGTESYNEQFF. DNA for the CDR3: TGCGCCAGCAGCTTGGGGGGGACAGAGTCATACAATGAGCAGTTCTTC.

V is TRBV29-1 and J is TRBJ2-4; D gene ambiguous. The CDR3 is 15 residues long. V was cut by 2 bases and J by 13 bases, with 24 bases left in between. The V gene's germline CDR1 is SQVTM and CDR2 ANQGSEA. The DNA for the CDR3 is TGCAGCGTTGAACTCGGGCAGATACCTTACAATGAGCAGTACTTC. This sequence encodes CSVELGQIPYNEQYF. Based on the CDR3 plus reference TRBV29-1 and TRBJ2-4, the full variable domain is SAVISQKPSRDICQRGTSLTIQCQVDSQVTMMFWYRQQPGQSLTLIATANQGSEATYESGFVIDKFPISRPNLTFSTLTVSNMSPEDSSIYLCSVELGQIPYNEQYFGAGTRLSVL.

The V and J genes are TRBV7-2 and TRBJ2-5, with D tentatively TRBD1 or TRBD2 (5 bases each). This CDR3 contains 13 residues. Germline CDR1 SGHTA, CDR2 FQGNSA. The V gene lost 6 bases and the J gene lost 2 bases, with 10 bases spanning the gap. The CDR3 DNA reads TGTGCCAGCAGTGAGGGGTGGCAAGAGACCCAGTACTTC. Translating gives CASSEGWQETQYF.

On this clonotype itself: Germline is not matched at one junction end, which may reflect a read error. The gene calls are TRBV12-3 or TRBV12-4 and TRBJ2-1; D not resolved. The CDR3 consists of 12 residues. The CDR3 DNA follows: TGTGCCAACAGTTCCCCTGATCCTGAGCAGTTCTTC. It encodes CANSSPDPEQFF.

This clonotype was detected only a few times. This sequence joins TRBV15 and TRBJ2-7; D not certain. The V gene's germline CDR1 is LNHNV and CDR2 YYDKDF (reference sequence). Trimming took off 1 base at V and 3 bases at J, with 7 bases between the two ends. The length of the CDR3 is 13 residues. This CDR3 reads CATSRAKYYEQYF. CDR3 coding DNA: TGTGCCACCAGCAGAGCGAAGTACTACGAGCAGTACTTC. The complete variable domain, with remaining parts taken from reference TRBV15 and TRBJ2-7, reads DAMVIQNPRYQVTQFGKPVTLSCSQTLNHNVMYWYQQKSSQAPKLLFHYYDKDFNNEADTPDNFQSRRPNTSFCFLDIRSPGLGDTAMYLCATSRAKYYEQYFGPGTRLTVT.

This clonotype was picked up many times. The chain has TRBV10-3 and TRBJ2-7; 9 positions match TRBD2. The germline V gene has CDR1 ENHRY and CDR2 SYGVKD. V was clipped by 5 bases and J by 0 bases; unmatched bases: 5. The CDR3 sequence is 15 residues long. The CDR3 DNA sequence: TGTGCCATCAGTCCTCTAGCGGGGTCCTCCTACGAGCAGTACTTC. It encodes CAISPLAGSSYEQYF.

This sequence joins TRBV24-1 and TRBJ2-1, with TRBD1 matching 11 bases. This CDR3 has 16 residues. Germline lookup yields CDR1 KGHDR and CDR2 SFDVKD. V dropped 9 bases and J dropped 7; count of bases not matched to a gene: 13. The CDR3 bases are TGTGCCACCGGTGCTGGATGGACAGGGGGCAAGAATGAGCAGTTCTTC. Residues: CATGAGWTGGKNEQFF.

In its sample, this clonotype was seen once. This rearrangement joins TRBV5-5 to TRBJ2-3; the D call may be TRBD1 or TRBD2 (5 bases each). The germline V gene has CDR1 SGHKS and CDR2 YYEKEE (reference sequence). The CDR3 runs 16 residues. Trimming pared 0 bases from V and 1 base from J, leaving 12 bases between. This CDR3 is CASSLASLGGTDTQYF. The DNA for the CDR3 is TGTGCCAGCAGCTTGGCTAGCCTAGGGGGCACAGATACGCAGTATTTT.

The chain combines TRBV7-2 with TRBJ2-7; D is ambiguous. This CDR3 is 14 amino acids long. The V end lost 2 bases, the J end lost 2 bases, and 10 bases lay between the germline ends. Germline V CDR1 and CDR2: SGHTA, FQGNSA. This CDR3 is CASSLRTETYEQYF. The CDR3 DNA follows: TGTGCCAGCAGCTTAAGAACAGAGACCTACGAGCAGTACTTC.

This clonotype has at least ten counts. This chain connects TRBV7-9 to TRBJ2-7, with D perhaps TRBD1 (6 bases). The V end was cut by 5 bases, the J end by 6 bases, with 11 bases between. From germline, CDR1 is SEHNR and CDR2 FQNEAQ (reference sequence). CDR3 length equals 12 residues. As DNA, the CDR3 is TGTGCCAGCAGCCCACAGGGTGGCGAGCAGTACTTC. Protein product: CASSPQGGEQYF.

This clonotype was recorded a few times. The chain is built from TRBV15 and TRBJ2-1; TRBD1 matches at 7 bases. The junction had 3 bases not matched to a gene; V was cut back by 1 base and J by 0 bases. Germline lookup yields CDR1 LNHNV and CDR2 YYDKDF (reference sequence). CDR3 length: 16 residues. In DNA, the CDR3 is TGTGCCACCAGCAGAGGACAGGGTCTCTCCTACAATGAGCAGTTCTTC. It is translated as CATSRGQGLSYNEQFF. Combining the CDR3 with reference TRBV15 and TRBJ2-1 gives the whole variable domain DAMVIQNPRYQVTQFGKPVTLSCSQTLNHNVMYWYQQKSSQAPKLLFHYYDKDFNNEADTPDNFQSRRPNTSFCFLDIRSPGLGDTAMYLCATSRGQGLSYNEQFFGPGTRLTVL.

The chain couples TRBV12-3 or TRBV12-4 to TRBJ2-7; D may correspond to TRBD1 or TRBD2 (7 bases each). There are 17 residues in the CDR3. V was shortened by 2 bases and J by 0 bases, with 17 bases between the two germline ends. The CDR3 loop reads CASSLWEGQKSSYEQYF. The CDR3 nucleotides are TGTGCCAGCAGTTTATGGGAGGGACAGAAAAGCTCCTACGAGCAGTACTTC.

The gene calls are TRBV20-1 and TRBJ1-5; TRBD1 might be the D (6 bases). This CDR3 has 16 amino acids. V gave up 1 base and J gave up 1 base, with 14 bases separating them. Germline V CDR1 and CDR2: DFQATT, SNEGSKA (reference sequence). The CDR3 bases are TGCAGTGCTAGAGTAGTCAGGGGTGACAGCAATCAGCCCCAGCATTTT. It codes for CSARVVRGDSNQPQHF.

This sequence joins TRBV12-3 or TRBV12-4 and TRBJ1-1; D unresolved. Between the trimmed V and J ends, which lost 3 bases and 2 bases, there was a span of 7 bases. This CDR3 is built from 13 residues. CDR3 DNA sequence: TGTGCCAGCAGTTTCTGGGCAAACACTGAAGCTTTCTTT. This translates into CASSFWANTEAFF.

This clonotype was picked up a small number of times. V gene TRBV5-1 combines with J gene TRBJ2-1; D is tentatively TRBD1 or TRBD2 (5 bases each). The CDR3 covers 15 residues. V was pared by 2 bases and J by 5 bases, with 14 bases between. CDR1 and CDR2 from the germline V gene are SGHRS and YFSETQ. CDR3 in amino acids: CASSFAGTYDNEQFF. DNA of the CDR3: TGCGCCAGCAGCTTTGCCGGGACCTACGACAATGAGCAGTTCTTC.

This clonotype was seen only a few times. The V and J genes are TRBV20-1 and TRBJ1-1; TRBD1 matches 7 bases. CDR3 length: 13 residues. Trimming took 5 bases from V and 4 from J; bases not matched to a gene: 7. From germline, CDR1 is DFQATT and CDR2 SNEGSKA (reference sequence). The CDR3 DNA is TGCAGTGCTCCCCGGACAGGCGGCACTGAAGCTTTCTTT. It encodes CSAPRTGGTEAFF.

The genes are TRBV20-1 and TRBJ1-5; perhaps TRBD1 as D (5 bases). The CDR3 contains 17 residues. Germline CDR1 reads DFQATT; CDR2 reads SNEGSKA (reference sequence). The V and J ends lost 8 bases and 4 bases respectively, with 27 bases between them. DNA of the CDR3: TGCAGTACCCAGGGTACCCGAGCGGGAGGAGGAAATCAGCCCCAGCATTTT. Amino acid sequence: CSTQGTRAGGGNQPQHF.

This clonotype showed up just a few times. V and J are TRBV29-1 and TRBJ1-1, with TRBD1 as a possible D gene (5 bases). V dropped 7 bases and J dropped 1 base, with 13 bases sitting between them. This CDR3 has 13 residues. CDR1 SQVTM and CDR2 ANQGSEA come from the germline V gene. The CDR3 coding sequence is TGCAGCGCTGGGACGGATTGGAACACTGAAGCTTTCTTT. Its translation: CSAGTDWNTEAFF.

The CDR3 coding sequence is TGCAGTGCTAGAGTCACCGGGACCAAATACAATGAGCAGTTCTTC. It translates to CSARVTGTKYNEQFF. This chain links TRBV20-1 with TRBJ2-1; D is tentatively TRBD1 or TRBD2 (5 bases each). CDR3 length equals 15 residues. V lost 1 base to trimming and J lost 4 bases, with 14 bases between them. Germline V gene sequence: CDR1 DFQATT, CDR2 SNEGSKA (reference sequence).